This T cell receptor (beta chain) was identified during a study of blood T cell repertoires in COVID-19. Repertoires were generated with immunoSEQ multiplex PCR, while TCRdb's copy carries only in-frame clones and drops some. The repertoire holds 200,000 to 250,000 clones, roughly 84% seen once, with 9.7% in the top ten. The receptor comes from a man aged 50 to 59 with active or convalescent COVID-19. Specimen: peripheral blood.

DNA of the CDR3: TGTGCCAGCAGTGGGCCGACAGTTTTCATGAACACTGAAGCTTTCTTT. The encoded protein is CASSGPTVFMNTEAFF. The rearrangement uses TRBV28 and TRBJ1-1; D is possibly TRBD1 (5 bases). CDR1 and CDR2 (germline): MDHEN, SYDVKM. V lost 5 bases and J lost 0, with 16 bases in between. The CDR3 consists of 16 residues.